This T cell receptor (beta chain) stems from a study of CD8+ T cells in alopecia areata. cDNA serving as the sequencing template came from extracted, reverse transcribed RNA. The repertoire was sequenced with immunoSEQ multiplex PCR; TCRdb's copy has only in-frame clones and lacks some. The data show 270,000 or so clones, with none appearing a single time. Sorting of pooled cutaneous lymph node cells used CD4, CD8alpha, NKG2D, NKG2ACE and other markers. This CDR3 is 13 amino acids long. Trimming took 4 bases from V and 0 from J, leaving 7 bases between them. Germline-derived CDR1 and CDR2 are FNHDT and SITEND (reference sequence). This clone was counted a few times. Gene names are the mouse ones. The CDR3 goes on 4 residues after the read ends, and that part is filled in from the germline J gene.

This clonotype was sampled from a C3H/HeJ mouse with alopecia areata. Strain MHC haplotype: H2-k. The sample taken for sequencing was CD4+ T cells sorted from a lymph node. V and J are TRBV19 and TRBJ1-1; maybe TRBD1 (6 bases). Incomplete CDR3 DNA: TGTGCCAGCAGTCCAGGGGAGAACACA. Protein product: CASSPGENT. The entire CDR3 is CASSPGENTEVFF.